The present T cell receptor (beta chain) was sequenced within a study of early stage breast cancer tumors. About the research overall: Most invasive tumors, twelve of 16, were ER+/PR+/HER2-. General study findings and limits: Commonly generated sequences made up most enriched TCRB sequences shared between patients. Compared with adjacent normal breast, tumors showed about 2.4-fold denser, more clonal T cells.

The repertoire was sequenced with immunoSEQ multiplex PCR; TCRdb's copy has only in-frame clones and lacks some. The table lists 25,000 to 35,000 clones, 70% to 90% of them singletons. As concerns this clone: Its antigen remains unknown.

Germline V gene sequence: CDR1 PRHDT, CDR2 FYEKMQ (reference sequence). V was clipped by 5 bases and J by 5 bases, with 19 bases between them. The CDR3 is 15 amino acids. The rearrangement uses TRBV13 and TRBJ2-7, with D possibly matching TRBD2 (7 bases). Sequencing was done on a sample of blood. The TCR originated in a person aged 45 to 59 with breast cancer. The CDR3 sequence: CASSISEGGAHEQYF. CDR3 DNA: TGTGCCAGCAGCATAAGTGAGGGGGGGGCCCACGAGCAGTACTTC. Using reference TRBV13 and TRBJ2-7 for the parts outside the CDR3, the full variable domain is AAGVIQSPRHLIKEKRETATLKCYPIPRHDTVYWYQQGPGQDPQFLISFYEKMQSDKGSIPDRFSAQQFSDYHSELNMSSLELGDSALYFCASSISEGGAHEQYFGPGTRLTVT.